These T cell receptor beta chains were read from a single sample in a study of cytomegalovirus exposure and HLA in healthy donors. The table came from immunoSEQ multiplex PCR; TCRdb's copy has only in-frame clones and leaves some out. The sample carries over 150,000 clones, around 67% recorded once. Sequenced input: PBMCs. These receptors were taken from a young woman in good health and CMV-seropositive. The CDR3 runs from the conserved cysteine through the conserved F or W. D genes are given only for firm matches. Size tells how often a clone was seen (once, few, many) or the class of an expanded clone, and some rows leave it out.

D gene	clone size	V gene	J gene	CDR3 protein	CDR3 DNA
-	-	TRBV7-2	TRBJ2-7	CASSQQTGTTNYEQYF	TGTGCCAGCAGCCAACAAACCGGGACAACGAACTACGAGCAGTACTTC
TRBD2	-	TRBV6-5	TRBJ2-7	CALTGGRGYEQYF	TGTGCCCTAACGGGGGGTCGGGGTTACGAGCAGTACTTC
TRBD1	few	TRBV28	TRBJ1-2	CASSLIRQGAYTF	TGTGCCAGCAGTTTGATTAGACAGGGGGCCTACACCTTC
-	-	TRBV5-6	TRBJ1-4	CASSLAVEGWEKLFF	TGTGCCAGCAGCTTGGCCGTGGAGGGGTGGGAAAAACTGTTTTTT
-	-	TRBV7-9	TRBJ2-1	CASSLVPGSPFNEQFF	TGTGCCAGCAGCTTAGTACCGGGATCCCCGTTCAATGAGCAGTTCTTC
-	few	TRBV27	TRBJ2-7	CASSRQTSGLEQYF	TGTGCCAGCAGCCGACAGACCTCCGGTCTCGAGCAGTACTTC
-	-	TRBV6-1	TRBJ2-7	CASCGAKSPAYEQYF	TGTGCCAGCTGTGGGGCTAAGTCTCCGGCCTACGAGCAGTACTTC
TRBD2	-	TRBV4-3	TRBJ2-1	CASSQGIAGYNEQFF	TGCGCCAGCAGCCAAGGAATAGCGGGGTACAATGAGCAGTTCTTC
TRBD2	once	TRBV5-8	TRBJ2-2	CASSLVGGVNTGELFF	TGTGCCAGCAGCTTGGTTGGGGGGGTGAACACCGGGGAGCTGTTTTTT
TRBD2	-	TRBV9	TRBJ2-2	CASSVAREYGELFF	TGTGCCAGCAGCGTAGCGCGGGAGTACGGGGAGCTGTTTTTT
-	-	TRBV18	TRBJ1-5	CASSPLRDQPQHF	TGTGCCAGCTCACCCCTCAGGGATCAGCCCCAGCATTTT
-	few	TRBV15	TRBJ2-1	CATSRDLGPGEQFF	TGTGCCACCAGCAGAGACCTCGGACCGGGAGAGCAGTTCTTC
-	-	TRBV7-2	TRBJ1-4	CASSLAFTRGANEKLFF	TGTGCCAGCAGCTTAGCCTTTACCCGAGGAGCTAATGAAAAACTGTTTTTT
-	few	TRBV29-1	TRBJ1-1	CSVVHSNTEAFF	TGCAGCGTTGTTCATTCCAACACTGAAGCTTTCTTT
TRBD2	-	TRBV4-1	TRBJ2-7	CASSPGLARGAYEQYF	TGCGCCAGCAGCCCAGGACTAGCGAGGGGGGCCTACGAGCAGTACTTC
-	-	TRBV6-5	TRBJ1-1	CASSSNRNTEAFF	TGTGCCAGCAGCTCGAACAGGAACACTGAAGCTTTCTTT
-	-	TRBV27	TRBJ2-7	CASSQGDFVYEQYF	TGTGCCAGCAGCCAGGGGGACTTTGTCTACGAGCAGTACTTC
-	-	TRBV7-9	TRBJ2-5	CASSLQGTQYF	TGTGCCAGCAGCTTACAGGGGACCCAGTACTTC
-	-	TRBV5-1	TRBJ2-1	CASSNLALRKNEQFF	TGCGCCAGCAGCAATCTGGCCCTTCGTAAGAATGAGCAGTTCTTC
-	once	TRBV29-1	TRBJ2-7	CSVGTNYEQYF	TGCAGCGTTGGAACGAATTACGAGCAGTACTTC
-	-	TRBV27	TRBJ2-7	CASSSTSYEQYF	TGTGCCAGCAGTTCCACTTCCTACGAGCAGTACTTC
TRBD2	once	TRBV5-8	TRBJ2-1	CASSEGLAGYNEQFF	TGTGCCAGCAGCGAGGGACTAGCGGGTTACAATGAGCAGTTCTTC
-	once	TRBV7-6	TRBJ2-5	CASSLDLTGSQETQYF	TGTGCCAGCAGCTTAGATCTCACGGGGAGCCAAGAGACCCAGTACTTC
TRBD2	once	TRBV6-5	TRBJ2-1	CASSSEGGPANEQFF	TGTGCCAGCAGTTCCGAGGGAGGGCCCGCAAATGAGCAGTTCTTC
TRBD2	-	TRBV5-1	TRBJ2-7	CASSLGLAGGPTSYEQYF	TGCGCCAGCAGCTTGGGCCTAGCGGGAGGGCCGACCTCCTACGAGCAGTACTTC
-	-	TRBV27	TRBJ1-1	CASSPETGYNEAFF	TGTGCCAGCAGTCCAGAAACAGGGTACAATGAAGCTTTCTTT
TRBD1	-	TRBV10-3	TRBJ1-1	CAISESNRGHETEAFF	TGTGCCATCAGTGAGTCAAACAGGGGGCATGAGACTGAAGCTTTCTTT
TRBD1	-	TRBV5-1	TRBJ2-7	CASSIDRGAYEQYF	TGCGCCAGCAGCATCGACAGGGGCGCCTACGAGCAGTACTTC
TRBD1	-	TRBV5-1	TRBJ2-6	CASSSQPGTDSGANVLTF	TGCGCCAGCAGCTCGCAACCTGGGACAGACTCTGGGGCCAACGTCCTGACTTTC
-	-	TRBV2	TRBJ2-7	CASSEAHRDQSREYF	TGTGCCAGCAGTGAAGCGCACAGGGATCAAAGTAGGGAGTACTTC
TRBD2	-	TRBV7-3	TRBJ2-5	CASSLRGLARETQYF	TGTGCCAGCAGCCTTAGGGGACTAGCGAGAGAGACCCAGTACTTC
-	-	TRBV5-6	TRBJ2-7	CASSLGWGRREQYF	TGTGCCAGCAGCTTGGGTTGGGGGCGTAGGGAGCAGTACTTC
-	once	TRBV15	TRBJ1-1	CATSRDSGSDTEAFF	TGTGCCACCAGCAGAGATTCAGGGTCGGACACTGAAGCTTTCTTT
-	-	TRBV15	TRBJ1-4	CATSNGFTNEKLFF	TGTGCCACCAGCAACGGGTTCACCAATGAAAAACTGTTTTTT
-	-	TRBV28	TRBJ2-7	CASSRSYEQYF	TGTGCCAGCAGCCGCTCCTACGAGCAGTACTTC
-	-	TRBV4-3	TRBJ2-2	CASSLDRTFSTGELFF	TGCGCCAGCAGCCTAGACAGAACCTTCTCCACCGGGGAGCTGTTTTTT
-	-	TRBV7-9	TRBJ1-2	CASSWDSYGYTF	TGTGCCAGCAGCTGGGACTCTTACGGCTACACCTTC
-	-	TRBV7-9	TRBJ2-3	CASSSLTGQGTDTQYF	TGTGCCAGCAGCTCCCTTACAGGGCAGGGGACAGATACGCAGTATTTT
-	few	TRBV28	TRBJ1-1	CASSFGGRGISEAFF	TGTGCCAGCAGTTTTGGAGGGAGGGGAATTAGTGAAGCTTTCTTT
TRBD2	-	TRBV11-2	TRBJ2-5	CASSLRLAETQYF	TGTGCCAGCAGCCTCCGACTAGCGGAGACCCAGTACTTC
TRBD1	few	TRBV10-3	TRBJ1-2	CAISPGTVRPRGGYTF	TGTGCCATCAGCCCCGGGACAGTCCGACCGCGGGGTGGCTACACCTTC
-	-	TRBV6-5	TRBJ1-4	CASSLRLTTEKLFF	TGTGCCAGCAGCCTCCGACTCACCACTGAAAAACTGTTTTTT
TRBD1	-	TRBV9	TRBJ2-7	CASSPQRQGPSLEQYF	TGTGCCAGCAGCCCTCAAAGACAGGGACCCTCCCTCGAGCAGTACTTC
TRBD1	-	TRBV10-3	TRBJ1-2	CAISDPTGGSYGYTF	TGTGCCATCAGTGATCCGACAGGGGGATCCTATGGCTACACCTTC
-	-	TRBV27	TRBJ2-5	CASSLLPTGEETQYF	TGTGCCAGCAGTTTACTTCCTACCGGGGAAGAGACCCAGTACTTC
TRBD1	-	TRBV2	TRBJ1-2	CASSEAPGQGF	TGTGCCAGCAGTGAAGCGCCGGGACAGGGATTC
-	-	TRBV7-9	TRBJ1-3	CASSSGAGNTIYF	TGTGCCAGCAGCTCCGGAGCTGGAAACACCATATATTTT
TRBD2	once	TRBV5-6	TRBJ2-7	CASSWGLAGGSNEQYF	TGTGCCAGCAGCTGGGGACTAGCGGGAGGAAGCAACGAGCAGTACTTC
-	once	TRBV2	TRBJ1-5	CASSAGWSNQPQHF	TGTGCCAGCAGCGCAGGGTGGAGCAATCAGCCCCAGCATTTT
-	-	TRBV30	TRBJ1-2	CAWSVQGMDYTF	TGTGCCTGGAGTGTACAGGGAATGGACTACACCTTC
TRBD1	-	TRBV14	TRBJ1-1	CASSQVALQGVTEAFF	TGTGCCAGCAGCCAAGTAGCCCTGCAGGGGGTCACTGAAGCTTTCTTT
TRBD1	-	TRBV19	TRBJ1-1	CASTRNIGTGTMNTEAFF	TGTGCCAGTACCCGCAACATCGGGACAGGTACCATGAACACTGAAGCTTTCTTT
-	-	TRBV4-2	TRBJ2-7	CASSQVSQGAAWSYEQYF	TGTGCCAGCAGCCAAGTATCGCAGGGCGCAGCTTGGTCCTACGAGCAGTACTTC
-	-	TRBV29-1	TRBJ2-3	CSVIKAGGTDTQYF	TGCAGCGTGATCAAGGCCGGGGGCACAGATACGCAGTATTTT
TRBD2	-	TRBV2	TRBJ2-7	CASSELGLAGGEQYF	TGTGCCAGCAGTGAACTTGGACTAGCGGGCGGCGAGCAGTACTTC
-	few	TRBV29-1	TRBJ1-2	CSVERGQGIYGYTF	TGCAGCGTTGAAAGAGGTCAGGGCATCTATGGCTACACCTTC
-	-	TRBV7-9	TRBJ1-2	CASSLGRGGYTF	TGTGCCAGCAGCTTAGGTAGGGGCGGCTACACCTTC
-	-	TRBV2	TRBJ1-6	CASKVQGSYSPLHF	TGTGCCAGCAAGGTTCAGGGGAGCTATTCACCCCTCCACTTT
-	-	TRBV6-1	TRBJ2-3	CASSPRTGGGDTQYF	TGTGCCAGCAGTCCTCGGACAGGAGGGGGAGATACGCAGTATTTT